Given below is one T cell receptor beta chain in context. Its antigen is unknown. Looked up from germline, CDR1 is SEHNR and CDR2 is FQNEAQ (reference sequence). This CDR3 has 14 amino acids. Germline trimming cut 1 base from V and 7 bases from J; bases unmatched to any gene: 3. The data are from a study of OX40 agonist ivuxolimab in advanced cancers. Study overall: Dose-escalation subjects each had hepatocellular carcinoma, melanoma, renal cell or head and neck cancer. Findings and limits, study-wide: Fewer expanded clones were found on average in CD4+ than in CD8+ T cells.

Cycle 7 day 1, cycle 4 day 1, and baseline were the timepoints at which blood was sampled. Only in-frame clones appear in the TCRdb table, and some are missing; sequencing was by immunoSEQ multiplex PCR. The sample records tens of thousands of clones, approximately 89% being singletons. The gene calls are TRBV7-9 and TRBJ2-2, with 7 bases matching TRBD1. The sample consisted of CD4+ or CD8+ T cells sorted from blood, taken in a trial of the OX40 agonist ivuxolimab. The source of this sequence is an adult with an advanced solid tumor such as melanoma, head and neck, liver or kidney cancer. As DNA, the CDR3 is TGTGCCAGCAGCTTAGGGGGGACAGACGGGGAGCTGTTTTTT. Its protein is CASSLGGTDGELFF.